One T cell receptor beta chain is described in this entry. In the authors' methods: Using reference gene primer amplification, nucleated cell counts were estimated. Here immunoSEQ multiplex PCR was the method, and the copy in TCRdb shows in-frame clones only, minus some. That table is the source of V, J and clone size, and D and trimming were worked out from the DNA. This sample carries 300,000 to 500,000 clones, roughly 90% of them seen once, and the ten largest clones take 0.97%. The record originates from a study of blood T cell repertoires in COVID-19. Study background: Acute and convalescent COVID-19 specimens originated in the United States, Italy and Spain.

Ages ranged from roughly 18 to 100 years, with residence in 24 US areas. Participants' own reports of clinical history determined their cohort assignment. The CDR3 extends over 11 amino acids. Trimming took off 3 bases at V and 8 bases at J, with 4 bases between the two ends. The TCR sequence derives from a woman under 40 with acute COVID-19. This sequence joins TRBV12-3 or TRBV12-4 and TRBJ2-2; no clear D gene. Sequencing used PBMCs or T cells enriched from blood (not recorded which). CDR3 region: CASSFTGELFF. In DNA form, the CDR3 reads TGTGCCAGCAGTTTTACAGGGGAGCTGTTTTTT.